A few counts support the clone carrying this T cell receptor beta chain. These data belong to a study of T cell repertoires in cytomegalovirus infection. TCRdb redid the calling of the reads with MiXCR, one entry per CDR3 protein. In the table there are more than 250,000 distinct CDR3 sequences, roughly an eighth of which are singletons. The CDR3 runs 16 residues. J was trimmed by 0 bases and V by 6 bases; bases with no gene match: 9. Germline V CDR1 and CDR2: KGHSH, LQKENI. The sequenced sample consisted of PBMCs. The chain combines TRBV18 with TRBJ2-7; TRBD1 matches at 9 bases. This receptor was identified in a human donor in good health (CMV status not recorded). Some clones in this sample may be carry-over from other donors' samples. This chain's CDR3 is CASSQTGTGSSYEQYF. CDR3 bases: TGTGCCAGCTCTCAAACCGGGACAGGGAGCTCCTACGAGCAGTACTTC.